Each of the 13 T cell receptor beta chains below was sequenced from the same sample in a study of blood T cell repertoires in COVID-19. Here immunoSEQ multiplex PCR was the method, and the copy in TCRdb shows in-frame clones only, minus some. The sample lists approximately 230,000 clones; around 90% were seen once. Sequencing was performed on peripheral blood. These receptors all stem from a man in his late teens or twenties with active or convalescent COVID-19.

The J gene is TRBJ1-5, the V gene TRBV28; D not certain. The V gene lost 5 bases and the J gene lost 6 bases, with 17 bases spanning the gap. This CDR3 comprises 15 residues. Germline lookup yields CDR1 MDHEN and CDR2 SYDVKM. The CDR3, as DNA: TGTGCCAGCAGTCCCCAAATCTGGGGAGGTCAGCCCCAGCATTTT. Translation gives CASSPQIWGGQPQHF.

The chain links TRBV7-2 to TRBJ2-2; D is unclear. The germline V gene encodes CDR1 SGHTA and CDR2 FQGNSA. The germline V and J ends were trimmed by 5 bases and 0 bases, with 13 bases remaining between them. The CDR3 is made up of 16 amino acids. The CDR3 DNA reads TGTGCCAGCAGCCCTCAGCTGGGCGCGAACACCGGGGAGCTGTTTTTT. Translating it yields CASSPQLGANTGELFF.

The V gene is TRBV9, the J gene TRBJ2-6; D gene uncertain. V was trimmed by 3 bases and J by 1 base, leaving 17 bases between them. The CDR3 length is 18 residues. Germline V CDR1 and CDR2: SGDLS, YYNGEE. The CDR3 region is CASSEKQPFRSGANVLTF. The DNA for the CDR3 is TGTGCCAGCAGCGAGAAACAGCCGTTTCGATCTGGGGCCAACGTCCTGACTTTC.

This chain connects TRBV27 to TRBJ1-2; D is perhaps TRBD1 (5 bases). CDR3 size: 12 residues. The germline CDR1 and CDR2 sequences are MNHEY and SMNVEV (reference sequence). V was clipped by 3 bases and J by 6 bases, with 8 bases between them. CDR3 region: CASSFGGNGYTF. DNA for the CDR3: TGTGCCAGCAGTTTCGGGGGGAATGGCTACACCTTC.

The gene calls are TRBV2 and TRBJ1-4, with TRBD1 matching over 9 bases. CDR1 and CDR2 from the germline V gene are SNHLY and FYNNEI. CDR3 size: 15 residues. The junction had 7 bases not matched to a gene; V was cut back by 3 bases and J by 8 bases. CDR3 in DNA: TGTGCCAGCAGTGATACGGGACAGGGTTGGGAAAAACTGTTTTTT. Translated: CASSDTGQGWEKLFF.

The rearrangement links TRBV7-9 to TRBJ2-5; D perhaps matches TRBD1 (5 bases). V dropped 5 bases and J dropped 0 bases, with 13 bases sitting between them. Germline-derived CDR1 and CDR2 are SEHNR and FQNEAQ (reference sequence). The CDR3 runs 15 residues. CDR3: CASSRQIPYQETQYF. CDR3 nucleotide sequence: TGTGCCAGCAGCCGACAGATACCGTACCAAGAGACCCAGTACTTC. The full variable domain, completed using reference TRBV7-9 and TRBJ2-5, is DTGVSQNPRHKITKRGQNVTFRCDPISEHNRLYWYRQTLGQGPEFLTYFQNEAQLEKSRLLSDRFSAERPKGSFSTLEIQRTEQGDSAMYLCASSRQIPYQETQYFGPGTRLLVL.

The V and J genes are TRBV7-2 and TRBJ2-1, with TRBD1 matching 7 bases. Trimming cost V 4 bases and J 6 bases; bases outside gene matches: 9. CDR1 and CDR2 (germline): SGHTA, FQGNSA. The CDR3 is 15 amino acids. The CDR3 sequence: CASSSGTAPPNEQFF. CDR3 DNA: TGTGCCAGCAGCTCCGGGACAGCTCCTCCCAATGAGCAGTTCTTC.

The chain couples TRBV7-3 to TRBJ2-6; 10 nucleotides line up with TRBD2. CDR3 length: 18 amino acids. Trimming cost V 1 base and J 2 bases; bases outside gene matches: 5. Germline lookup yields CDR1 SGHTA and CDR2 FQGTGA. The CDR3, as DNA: TGTGCCAGCAGCTTAATGCCTAGCGGGAGTGCTGGGGCCAACGTCCTGACTTTC. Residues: CASSLMPSGSAGANVLTF.

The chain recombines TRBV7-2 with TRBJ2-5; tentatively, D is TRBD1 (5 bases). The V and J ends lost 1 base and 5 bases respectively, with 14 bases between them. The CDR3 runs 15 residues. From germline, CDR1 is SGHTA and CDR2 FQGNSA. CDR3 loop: CASSLETALWETQYF. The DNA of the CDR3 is TGTGCCAGCAGCTTAGAGACAGCTCTGTGGGAGACCCAGTACTTC.

CDR3 sequence reads: CSVTGTGDEKLFF. CDR3 nucleotides: TGCAGCGTGACCGGGACAGGGGACGAAAAACTGTTTTTT. The rearrangement joins TRBV29-1 to TRBJ1-4; 10 bases match TRBD1. Germline V CDR1 and CDR2: SQVTM, ANQGSEA. The J segment lost 8 bases and the V segment lost 6 bases, leaving 6 bases of the junction unmatched. This CDR3 is 13 amino acids long. Full variable domain (remainder filled in from reference TRBV29-1 and TRBJ1-4): SAVISQKPSRDICQRGTSLTIQCQVDSQVTMMFWYRQQPGQSLTLIATANQGSEATYESGFVIDKFPISRPNLTFSTLTVSNMSPEDSSIYLCSVTGTGDEKLFFGSGTQLSVL.

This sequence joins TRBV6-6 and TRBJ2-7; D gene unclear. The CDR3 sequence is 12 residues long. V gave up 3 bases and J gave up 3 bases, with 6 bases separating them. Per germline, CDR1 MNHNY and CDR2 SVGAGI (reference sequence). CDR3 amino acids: CASSYSYYEQYF. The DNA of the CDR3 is TGTGCCAGCAGTTATTCTTACTACGAGCAGTACTTC.

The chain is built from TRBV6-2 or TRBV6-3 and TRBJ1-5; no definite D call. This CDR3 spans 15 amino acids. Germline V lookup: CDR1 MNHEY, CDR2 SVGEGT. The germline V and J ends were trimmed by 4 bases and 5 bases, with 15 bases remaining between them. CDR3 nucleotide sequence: TGTGCCAGCAGTTCCCGCGGGGTACGGGATCAGCCCCAGCATTTT. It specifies CASSSRGVRDQPQHF.

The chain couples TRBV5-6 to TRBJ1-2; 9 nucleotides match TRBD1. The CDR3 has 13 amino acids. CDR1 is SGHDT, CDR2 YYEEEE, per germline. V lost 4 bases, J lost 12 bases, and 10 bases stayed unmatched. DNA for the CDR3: TGTGCCAGCAGCCCCGGACAGGGGCCTCATGACACCTTC. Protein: CASSPGQGPHDTF.